The 2 T cell receptor beta chains in this list originate from one sample, sequenced in a study of cytomegalovirus exposure and HLA in healthy donors. Sequencing used immunoSEQ multiplex PCR; TCRdb keeps in-frame clones, though not all of them. The sample holds hundreds of thousands of clones, approximately 86% seen once. Sequencing was done on a sample of PBMCs. The receptors here all came from a woman in her twenties or thirties in good health and CMV-seropositive.

V gene TRBV7-2 combines with J gene TRBJ2-2, with unresolved D. V was clipped by 3 bases and J by 0 bases, with 8 bases between them. CDR1 is SGHTA and CDR2 is FQGNSA in the germline V gene. CDR3 size: 15 residues. CDR3 nucleotide sequence: TGTGCCAGCAGCTTGAGAAGCCCGAACACCGGGGAGCTGTTTTTT. As protein: CASSLRSPNTGELFF. The entire variable domain, with the rest obtained from reference TRBV7-2 and TRBJ2-2, is as follows: GAGVSQSPSNKVTEKGKDVELRCDPISGHTALYWYRQSLGQGLEFLIYFQGNSAPDKSGLPSDRFSAERTGGSVSTLTIQRTQQEDSAVYLCASSLRSPNTGELFFGEGSRLTVL.

This chain uses TRBV5-1 with TRBJ2-2; possibly TRBD1 for D (5 bases). CDR1 is SGHRS, CDR2 YFSETQ, per germline. With 4 bases removed from V and 5 bases from J, the gap between germline ends came to 9 bases. This CDR3 has 13 residues. For the CDR3, the DNA is TGCGCCAGCAGCCAGACAGTTACCGGGGAGCTGTTTTTT. Protein: CASSQTVTGELFF. The full variable domain, rest sourced from reference TRBV5-1 and TRBJ2-2, is KAGVTQTPRYLIKTRGQQVTLSCSPISGHRSVSWYQQTPGQGLQFLFEYFSETQRNKGNFPGRFSGRQFSNSRSEMNVSTLELGDSALYLCASSQTVTGELFFGEGSRLTVL.